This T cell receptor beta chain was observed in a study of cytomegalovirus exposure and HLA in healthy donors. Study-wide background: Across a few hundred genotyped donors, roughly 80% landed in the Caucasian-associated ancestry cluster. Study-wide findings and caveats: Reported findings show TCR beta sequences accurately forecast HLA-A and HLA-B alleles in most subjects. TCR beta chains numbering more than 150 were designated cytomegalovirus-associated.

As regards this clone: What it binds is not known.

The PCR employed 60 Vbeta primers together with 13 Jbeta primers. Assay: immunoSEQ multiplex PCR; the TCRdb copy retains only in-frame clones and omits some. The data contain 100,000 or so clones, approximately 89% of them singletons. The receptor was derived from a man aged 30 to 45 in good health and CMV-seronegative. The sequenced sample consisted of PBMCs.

This CDR3 is CASTLRATGNTIYF. The CDR3 bases are TGTGCCAGCACCCTCAGGGCAACTGGAAACACCATATATTTT. The rearrangement links TRBV28 to TRBJ1-3; possible D gene TRBD1, 5 bases. Germline CDR1 is MDHEN and CDR2 is SYDVKM. The CDR3 has 14 residues. Trimming stripped 7 bases from V and 2 bases from J, with 12 bases between.